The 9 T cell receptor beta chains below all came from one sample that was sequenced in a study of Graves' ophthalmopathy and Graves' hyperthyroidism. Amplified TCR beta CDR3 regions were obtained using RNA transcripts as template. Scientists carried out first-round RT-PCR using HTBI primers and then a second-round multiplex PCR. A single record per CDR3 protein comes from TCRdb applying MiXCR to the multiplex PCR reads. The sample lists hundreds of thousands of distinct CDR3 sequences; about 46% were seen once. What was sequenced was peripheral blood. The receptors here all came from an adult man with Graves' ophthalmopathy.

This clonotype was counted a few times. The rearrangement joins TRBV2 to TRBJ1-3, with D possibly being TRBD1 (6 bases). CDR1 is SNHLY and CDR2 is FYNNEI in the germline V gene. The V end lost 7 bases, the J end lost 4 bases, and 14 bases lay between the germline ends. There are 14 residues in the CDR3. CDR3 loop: CASNAGDRGNTIYF. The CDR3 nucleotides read TGTGCCAGCAACGCAGGGGATAGAGGAAACACCATATATTTT.

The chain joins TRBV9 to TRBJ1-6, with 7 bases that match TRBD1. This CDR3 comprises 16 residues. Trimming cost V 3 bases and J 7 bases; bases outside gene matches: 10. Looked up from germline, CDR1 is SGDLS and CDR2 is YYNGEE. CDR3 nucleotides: TGTGCCAGCAGCGGAGCCCCCACAGGGGTAAATTCACCCCTCCACTTT. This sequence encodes CASSGAPTGVNSPLHF.

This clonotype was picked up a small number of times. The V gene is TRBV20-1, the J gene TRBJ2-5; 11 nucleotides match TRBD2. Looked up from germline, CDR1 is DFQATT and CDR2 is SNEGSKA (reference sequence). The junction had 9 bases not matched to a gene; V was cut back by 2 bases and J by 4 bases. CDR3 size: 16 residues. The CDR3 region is CSARPLLAGVSETQYF. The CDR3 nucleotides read TGCAGTGCTAGACCCTTACTAGCGGGAGTATCAGAGACCCAGTACTTC.

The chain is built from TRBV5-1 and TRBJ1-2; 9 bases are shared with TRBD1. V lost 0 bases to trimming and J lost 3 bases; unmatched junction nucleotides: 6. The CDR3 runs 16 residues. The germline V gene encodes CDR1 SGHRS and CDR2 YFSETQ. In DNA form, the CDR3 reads TGCGCCAGCAGCTTGGGGACAGGGGAGGCATACTATGGCTACACCTTC. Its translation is CASSLGTGEAYYGYTF. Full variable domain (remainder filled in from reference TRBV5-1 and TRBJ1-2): KAGVTQTPRYLIKTRGQQVTLSCSPISGHRSVSWYQQTPGQGLQFLFEYFSETQRNKGNFPGRFSGRQFSNSRSEMNVSTLELGDSALYLCASSLGTGEAYYGYTFGSGTRLTVV.

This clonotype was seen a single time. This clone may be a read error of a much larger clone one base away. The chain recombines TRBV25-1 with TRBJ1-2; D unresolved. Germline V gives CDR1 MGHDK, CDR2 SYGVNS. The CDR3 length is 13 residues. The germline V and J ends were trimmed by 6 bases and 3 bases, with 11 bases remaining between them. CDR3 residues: CASSLRGYYGYTF. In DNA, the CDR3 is TGTGCCAGCAGCCTTCGGGGATACTATGGCTACACCTTC.

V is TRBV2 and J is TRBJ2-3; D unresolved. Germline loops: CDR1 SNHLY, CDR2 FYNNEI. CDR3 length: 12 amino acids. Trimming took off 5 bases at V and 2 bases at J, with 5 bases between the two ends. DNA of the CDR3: TGTGCCAGCAGTTGGAACACAGATACGCAGTATTTT. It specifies CASSWNTDTQYF. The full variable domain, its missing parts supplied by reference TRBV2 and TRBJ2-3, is EPEVTQTPSHQVTQMGQEVILRCVPISNHLYFYWYRQILGQKVEFLVSFYNNEISEKSEIFDDQFSVERPDGSNFTLKIRSTKLEDSAMYFCASSWNTDTQYFGPGTRLTVL.

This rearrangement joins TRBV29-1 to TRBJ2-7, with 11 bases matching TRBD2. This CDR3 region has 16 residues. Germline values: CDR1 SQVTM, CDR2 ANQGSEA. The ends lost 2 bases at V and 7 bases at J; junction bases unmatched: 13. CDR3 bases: TGCAGCGTTGAAACCCCCGGGACTAGCGGCCCTGGGGAGCAGTACTTC. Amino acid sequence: CSVETPGTSGPGEQYF.

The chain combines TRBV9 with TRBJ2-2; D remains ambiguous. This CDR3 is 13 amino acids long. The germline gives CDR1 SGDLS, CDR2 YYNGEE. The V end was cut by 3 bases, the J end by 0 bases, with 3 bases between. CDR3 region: CASSAPNTGELFF. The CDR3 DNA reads TGTGCCAGCAGCGCACCGAACACCGGGGAGCTGTTTTTT.

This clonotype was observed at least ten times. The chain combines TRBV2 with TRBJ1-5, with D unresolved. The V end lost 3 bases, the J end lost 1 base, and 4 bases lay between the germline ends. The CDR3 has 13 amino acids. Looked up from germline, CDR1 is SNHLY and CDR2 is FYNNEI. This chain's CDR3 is CASSDNSNQPQHF. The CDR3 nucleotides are TGTGCCAGCAGTGACAACAGCAATCAGCCCCAGCATTTT.